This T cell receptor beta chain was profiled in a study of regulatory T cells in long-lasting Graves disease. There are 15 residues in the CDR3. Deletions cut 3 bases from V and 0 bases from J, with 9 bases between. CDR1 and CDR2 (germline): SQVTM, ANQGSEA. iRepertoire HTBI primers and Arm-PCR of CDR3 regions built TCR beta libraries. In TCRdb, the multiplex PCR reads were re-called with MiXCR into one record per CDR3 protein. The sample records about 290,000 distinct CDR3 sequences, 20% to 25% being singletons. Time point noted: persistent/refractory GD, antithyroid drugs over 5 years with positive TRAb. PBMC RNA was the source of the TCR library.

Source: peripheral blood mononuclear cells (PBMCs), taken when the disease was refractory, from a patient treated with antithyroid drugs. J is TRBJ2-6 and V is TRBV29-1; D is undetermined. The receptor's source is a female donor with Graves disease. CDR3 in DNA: TGCAGCGTTGACCCCCACCTCTCTGGGGCCAACGTCCTGACTTTC. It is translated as CSVDPHLSGANVLTF.